The clone carrying this T cell receptor (beta chain) came up a few times. At one end the junction does not follow the germline gene, possibly because of a read error. The data were taken from a study of shared clonotypes between healthy human individuals. Sequencing was performed with immunoSEQ multiplex PCR; in TCRdb, only in-frame clones are kept and a portion is missing. Of over a million clones in the sample, under 80% were seen once. All donors were Caucasian adults living in Nashville, Tennessee. Germline values: CDR1 GTSNPN, CDR2 SVGIG (reference sequence). This CDR3 spans 14 amino acids. The chain couples TRBV30 to TRBJ2-5; 8 nucleotides agree with TRBD2. Sequenced sample: memory CD4+ T cells sorted from blood. Subset in this sample: CD45RA-negative fraction. The sequence came from a man aged 18 to 30 in good health. CDR3 loop: CAWSRGPGGESQYF. The CDR3, as DNA: TGTGCCTGGAGCAGGGGACCGGGAGGGGAGAGCCAGTACTTC.